Sequencing of this T cell receptor (beta chain) was carried out in a study of blood T cell repertoires in COVID-19. The protocol was immunoSEQ multiplex PCR, while the TCRdb copy is restricted to in-frame clones and leaves out a portion. The sample lists about 150,000 clones; 80% to 90% were seen once. There are 11 residues in the CDR3. The V gene's germline CDR1 is LNHDA and CDR2 SQIVND (reference sequence). V was trimmed by 7 bases and J by 8 bases, leaving 11 bases between them. The chain recombines TRBV19 with TRBJ1-1, with a weak D call TRBD1 (6 bases). The source material was peripheral blood. The sequence was obtained from a man in his 70s with acute or convalescent COVID-19. CDR3 residues: CASMGGAEAFF. The DNA of the CDR3 is TGTGCCAGTATGGGGGGGGCCGAAGCTTTCTTT.